This entry lists 7 T cell receptor beta chains sequenced from one sample in a study of cytomegalovirus exposure and HLA in healthy donors. Both 60 Vbeta primers and 13 Jbeta primers went into the PCR. Sequencing used immunoSEQ multiplex PCR; TCRdb keeps in-frame clones, though not all of them. The sample holds approximately 120,000 clones, around 75% seen once. The sample comprised PBMCs. Receptors originate from a man aged 30 to 39 in good health and CMV-seronegative.

The chain carries TRBV30 and TRBJ2-5; 9 nucleotides align to TRBD1. From germline, CDR1 is GTSNPN and CDR2 SVGIG (reference sequence). V lost 0 bases, J lost 10 bases, and 3 bases stayed unmatched. The CDR3 has 12 residues. The CDR3 is CAWSVGTGFQYF. The CDR3 DNA is TGTGCCTGGAGTGTAGGGACAGGGTTCCAGTACTTC.

This clone is a singleton in its sample. The gene calls are TRBV28 and TRBJ1-3, with D uncertain. Germline V gene lookup returns CDR1 MDHEN and CDR2 SYDVKM. The germline V and J ends were trimmed by 6 bases and 0 bases, with 18 bases remaining between them. This CDR3 region has 17 residues. The CDR3 bases are TGTGCCAGCAGCCCTGGCCGGGTCAGATCCTCTGGAAACACCATATATTTT. Translated, it gives CASSPGRVRSSGNTIYF.

The genes are TRBV7-2 and TRBJ2-2; TRBD1 matches 7 bases. CDR1 and CDR2 (germline): SGHTA, FQGNSA. The V and J ends lost 5 bases and 8 bases, in that order; junction bases with no gene match: 5. This CDR3 is built from 13 residues. The DNA for the CDR3 is TGTGCCAGCAGCGTAGACAGGGTAGGGGAGCTGTTTTTT. The encoded protein is CASSVDRVGELFF.

This chain uses TRBV19 with TRBJ2-3; weak D call: TRBD1 (5 bases). V dropped 5 bases and J dropped 1 base, with 22 bases sitting between them. CDR1 is LNHDA, CDR2 SQIVND, per germline (reference sequence). The CDR3 length is 18 residues. In nucleotides, the CDR3 is TGTGCCAGTAGTCGCGAAGACAGAGCGTTGGTGGGCACAGATACGCAGTATTTT. As protein: CASSREDRALVGTDTQYF.

The rearrangement joins TRBV2 to TRBJ1-1, with 7 bases fitting TRBD1. J was trimmed by 6 bases and V by 6 bases; bases with no gene match: 10. Per the germline V gene, CDR1 is SNHLY and CDR2 is FYNNEI. The CDR3 contains 14 residues. The DNA of the CDR3 is TGTGCCAGCAGGCACACAGGGGTTTTCGCTGAAGCTTTCTTT. Protein sequence: CASRHTGVFAEAFF.

The chain employs TRBV10-3 and TRBJ1-5; 7 bases are a match to TRBD1. Germline V lookup: CDR1 ENHRY, CDR2 SYGVKD. Losses at the gene ends were 10 bases for V and 2 bases for J; bases not matched to a gene: 8. The length of the CDR3 is 14 residues. This CDR3 is CATLTGDGNQPQHF. Written as DNA, the CDR3 is TGTGCCACCTTAACAGGGGATGGCAATCAGCCCCAGCATTTT.

This clone was observed a single time. V is TRBV6-1 and J is TRBJ2-5; 7 nucleotides line up with TRBD2. Germline CDR1 and CDR2: MNHNS and SASEGT. Trimming at V came to 7 bases and at J to 5 bases, leaving 7 bases not matched to a gene. CDR3 length: 13 amino acids. CDR3 loop: CASTGLVRETQYF. The CDR3 coding sequence is TGTGCCAGCACCGGACTAGTGCGGGAGACCCAGTACTTC.